These T cell receptor beta chains were read from a single sample in a study of shared clonotypes between healthy human individuals. Some clones are missing from TCRdb's copy, which holds only in-frame ones; the method was immunoSEQ multiplex PCR. This table has about 2 million clones, about 95% appearing once. The sequenced material came from naive CD8+ T cells sorted from blood. All receptors derive from a man younger than 35 in good health. CDR3s include the opening cysteine and the closing phenylalanine or tryptophan.

V: TRBV11-2; J: TRBJ2-3; CDR3: CASSTLSVLGDTQYF
V: TRBV19; J: TRBJ2-3; CDR3: CASSIGGTQYF
V: TRBV27; J: TRBJ2-7; CDR3: CASSLLRVVGGDEQYF
V: TRBV5-4; J: TRBJ2-1; CDR3: CASSLGLAPLSTDNEQFF
V: TRBV19; J: TRBJ2-7; CDR3: CASSPSPTGYEQYF
V: TRBV5-5; J: TRBJ2-7; CDR3: CASSLVGDYEQYF
V: TRBV12-5; J: TRBJ1-2; CDR3: CASGLVPPTSNYGYTF
V: TRBV11-2; J: TRBJ2-7; CDR3: CAGPYEQYF
V: TRBV4-1; J: TRBJ2-1; CDR3: CASSQGRSDEQFF
V: TRBV7-8; J: TRBJ1-6; CDR3: CASSLLPTGVASPLHF
V: TRBV6-5; J: TRBJ2-7; CDR3: CASRSIWDSGYEQYF
V: TRBV7-3; J: TRBJ2-3; CDR3: CASSPSGGGTDTQYF
V: TRBV5-4; J: TRBJ2-1; CDR3: CASSLGDFYNEQFF
V: TRBV11-3; J: TRBJ2-2; CDR3: CASSSPAGGYNTGELFF
V: TRBV6-6; J: TRBJ2-7; CDR3: CASSWGSGTNEQYF
V: TRBV5-1; J: TRBJ1-1; CDR3: CASSLVGSGNTEAFF
V: TRBV19; J: TRBJ2-7; CDR3: CASSEGQGGSYEQYF
V: TRBV2; J: TRBJ1-2; CDR3: CASSEPQGANYGYTF
V: TRBV27; J: TRBJ2-2; CDR3: CASSFWPYGELFF
V: TRBV27; J: TRBJ2-7; CDR3: CASSAHWDSYEQYF
V: TRBV13; J: TRBJ1-4; CDR3: CASSLGVEKLFF
V: TRBV14; J: TRBJ2-5; CDR3: CASSQWSGAEETQYF
V: TRBV7-9; J: TRBJ2-5; CDR3: CASSLDLETQYF
V: TRBV11-3; J: TRBJ2-7; CDR3: CASSLGSGPRYEQYF
V: TRBV11-1; J: TRBJ1-1; CDR3: CASSLVPGNTEAFF
V: TRBV7-9; J: TRBJ2-3; CDR3: CASSFPSGRAEDTQYF
V: TRBV13; J: TRBJ2-7; CDR3: CASSARTGILYEQYF
V: TRBV10-3; J: TRBJ1-5; CDR3: CAISEEGANQPQHF
V: TRBV9; J: TRBJ2-2; CDR3: CASSGMDRGLIGELFF
V: TRBV11-2; J: TRBJ2-7; CDR3: CASSLDRASYEQYF
V: TRBV5-1; J: TRBJ2-1; CDR3: CASSPTGPNEQFF
V: TRBV19; J: TRBJ1-1; CDR3: CASSVEGLTPDEAFF
V: TRBV2; J: TRBJ1-4; CDR3: CASNLPTGANEKLFF
V: TRBV29-1; J: TRBJ1-2; CDR3: CSVPAGGGPGYTF
V: TRBV25-1; J: TRBJ1-2; CDR3: CASSEDWDGYTF
V: TRBV5-6; J: TRBJ2-2; CDR3: CASSLGPRGELFF
V: TRBV6-1; J: TRBJ1-1; CDR3: CASRRLNTEAFF
V: TRBV5-6; J: TRBJ2-5; CDR3: CASSFSTGIETQYF
V: TRBV6-1; J: TRBJ1-1; CDR3: CASSDWGGNTEAFF
V: TRBV11-2; J: TRBJ2-7; CDR3: CASSLGDRSYEQYF
V: TRBV28; J: TRBJ1-5; CDR3: CAIARQGHQPQHF
V: TRBV19; J: TRBJ2-7; CDR3: CASSIATGAYEQYF
V: TRBV4-3; J: TRBJ1-5; CDR3: CASSQDAGLSNQPQHF
V: TRBV5-1; J: TRBJ1-6; CDR3: CASSLEGQKTHNSPLHF
V: TRBV11-3; J: TRBJ1-1; CDR3: CASSLDMDGEAFF
V: TRBV19; J: TRBJ1-5; CDR3: CASSIGTKTGMLSNQPQHF
V: TRBV6-1; J: TRBJ2-3; CDR3: CASNGGFADTQYF
V: TRBV5-1; J: TRBJ1-6; CDR3: CARPRARNSPLHF
V: TRBV19; J: TRBJ2-7; CDR3: CASSILTSGRDEQYF
V: TRBV7-2; J: TRBJ1-5; CDR3: CASSLSSLGQPQHF
V: TRBV9; J: TRBJ2-3; CDR3: CASAGPRSADTQYF
V: TRBV5-6; J: TRBJ2-1; CDR3: CASSEETGGPGRVYNEQFF
V: TRBV29-1; J: TRBJ2-5; CDR3: CSAIRDKETQYF
V: TRBV19; J: TRBJ2-1; CDR3: CASSIDPSSYNEQFF
V: TRBV7-9; J: TRBJ2-7; CDR3: CASSLLNSYYEQYF
V: TRBV19; J: TRBJ2-7; CDR3: CATRDRGTYEQYF